The T cell receptor beta chain under discussion was sequenced for a study of Ad26.COV2.S vaccination and SARS-CoV-2 variants. The method was immunoSEQ multiplex PCR; TCRdb's version includes in-frame clones alone and lacks a portion of them. The sample holds about 390,000 clones, over 80% seen once. Of note for this clone: What it recognizes is unknown.

Trimming removed 5 bases at V and 2 bases at J, with 13 bases between. The CDR3 consists of 14 residues. CDR1 and CDR2 from the germline V gene are SGHVS and FQNEAQ. As to treatment: some 20 received Ad26.COV2.S at low or high dose, single or two shots; about five received placebo; per-sample allocation not given. Sampling was done on day 63 after the first vaccine or placebo injection. Recruitment in Boston yielded a donor of adult age, 18-55 years. Vaccination used an Ad26 vector expressing Wuhan-strain SARS-CoV-2 spike. Study-level results: Vaccinees reportedly had broad spike-specific CD8+ and CD4+ T cell responses.

Sequenced material: peripheral blood, taken in a trial of Ad26.COV2.S vaccine versus placebo. The chain carries TRBV7-8 and TRBJ2-7; D might be TRBD2 (5 bases). The origin of this receptor is a person between 18 and 65 years old who received the Ad26.COV2.S COVID-19 vaccine or a placebo. The CDR3 region is CASSRRTATYEQYF. The CDR3 DNA sequence: TGTGCCAGCAGCCGGAGGACTGCCACCTACGAGCAGTACTTC.